This T cell receptor beta chain comes out of a study of beta chain features in type 1 diabetes. CDR1 SEHNR and CDR2 FQNEAQ come from the germline V gene (reference sequence). The CDR3 has 14 residues. The V end lost 1 base, the J end lost 2 bases, and 8 bases lay between the germline ends. Since all of the isolated RNA was reverse transcribed, expressed TCRB transcripts were what got sequenced. Generated by immunoSEQ multiplex PCR, the TCRdb table keeps only in-frame clones and is missing some. This table has 350,000 to 450,000 clones, around 14% appearing once. This clonotype was obtained from a young man in good health. Sequences were obtained from naive CD4+ T cells from blood. The V call is TRBV7-9, the J call TRBJ1-2; D is unresolved. The CDR3 loop is CASSLVQENYGYTF. The CDR3 DNA follows: TGTGCCAGCAGCTTAGTTCAGGAGAACTATGGCTACACCTTC. The whole variable domain, remainder taken from reference TRBV7-9 and TRBJ1-2, is DTGVSQNPRHKITKRGQNVTFRCDPISEHNRLYWYRQTLGQGPEFLTYFQNEAQLEKSRLLSDRFSAERPKGSFSTLEIQRTEQGDSAMYLCASSLVQENYGYTFGSGTRLTVV.